A single sample is the source of the 22 T cell receptor beta chains below, sequenced in a study of blood T cell repertoires in COVID-19. Generated by immunoSEQ multiplex PCR, the TCRdb table keeps only in-frame clones and is missing some. The table shows 100,000 to 150,000 clones, with about four fifths occurring only once. The sequencing sample was made of peripheral blood. The receptor set was obtained from a woman of 80 years or more with acute or convalescent COVID-19.

The chain joins TRBV7-2 to TRBJ2-7, with D unresolved. The CDR3 loop spans 13 amino acids. Per germline, CDR1 SGHTA and CDR2 FQGNSA. Trimming cost V 1 base and J 6 bases, with 10 bases left between them. CDR3 DNA: TGTGCCAGCAGCTTAGGCAGGCAGAGCGAGCAGTACTTC. It codes for CASSLGRQSEQYF.

In nucleotides, the CDR3 is TGTGCCAGCAGCTCGCAAAAAAGACCCCCGGGACTAGGCGTCGAGGGGTTTTACGAGCAGTACTTC. Translation gives CASSSQKRPPGLGVEGFYEQYF. The V and J genes are TRBV7-8 and TRBJ2-7, with 8 bases identical to TRBD2. CDR1 is SGHVS and CDR2 is FQNEAQ in the germline V gene. This CDR3 has 22 residues. Trimming took 4 bases from V and 4 from J; bases not matched to a gene: 30. The variable domain in full, with the rest retrieved from reference TRBV7-8 and TRBJ2-7, is GAGVSQSPRYKVAKRGQDVALRCDPISGHVSLFWYQQALGQGPEFLTYFQNEAQLDKSGLPSDRFFAERPEGSVSTLKIQRTQQEDSAVYLCASSSQKRPPGLGVEGFYEQYFGPGTRLTVT.

This clone was recorded once. This chain joins TRBV15 and TRBJ2-6; no clear D gene. V dropped 3 bases and J dropped 4 bases, with 13 bases sitting between them. Germline V gene lookup returns CDR1 LNHNV and CDR2 YYDKDF (reference sequence). This CDR3 is 16 amino acids long. CDR3 region: CATSREWASGANVLTF. As DNA, the CDR3 is TGTGCCACCAGCAGGGAATGGGCGTCCGGGGCCAACGTCCTGACTTTC.

The chain recombines TRBV7-2 with TRBJ1-1; D possibly corresponds to TRBD1 (5 bases). The germline V gene has CDR1 SGHTA and CDR2 FQGNSA. V was trimmed by 1 base and J by 3 bases, leaving 9 bases between them. The CDR3 totals 14 residues. CDR3 bases: TGTGCCAGCAGCTTAGTCCGGGACTACACTGAAGCTTTCTTT. Translation gives CASSLVRDYTEAFF.

The gene calls are TRBV6-2 or TRBV6-3 and TRBJ2-4; 10 bases are a match to TRBD2. CDR1 and CDR2 from the germline V gene are MNHEY and SVGEGT. This CDR3 is 15 amino acids long. V shed 2 bases, J shed 6 bases, and the junction held 4 bases outside the gene matches. CDR3 protein: CASSYGASGGNIQYF. CDR3 sequence (DNA): TGTGCCAGCAGTTACGGGGCTAGCGGGGGAAACATTCAGTACTTC.

The rearrangement links TRBV12-5 to TRBJ2-6; 11 bases line up with TRBD1. The CDR3 is made up of 19 amino acids. Looked up from germline, CDR1 is LGHNT and CDR2 is FRNRAP. Trimming took 2 bases from V and 4 from J; bases not matched to a gene: 10. This CDR3 reads CASGLFVGQGASGANVLTF. Here the CDR3 DNA reads TGTGCTAGTGGTTTGTTCGTCGGACAGGGGGCGTCCGGGGCCAACGTCCTGACTTTC. Together with reference TRBV12-5 and TRBJ2-6, the CDR3 gives the full variable domain: DARVTQTPRHKVTEMGQEVTMRCQPILGHNTVFWYRQTMMQGLELLAYFRNRAPLDDSGMPKDRFSAEMPDATLATLKIQPSEPRDSAVYFCASGLFVGQGASGANVLTFGAGSRLTVL.

J is TRBJ1-1 and V is TRBV19; unclear D gene. This CDR3 has 14 amino acids. The V gene lost 2 bases and the J gene lost 4 bases, with 11 bases spanning the gap. Germline CDR1 is LNHDA and CDR2 is SQIVND (reference sequence). The CDR3 bases are TGTGCCAGTAGTATAAGCGGGGAGGGCACTGAAGCTTTCTTT. This gives the protein CASSISGEGTEAFF.

The rearrangement joins TRBV7-2 to TRBJ1-2; TRBD1 matches at 7 bases. V shed 1 base and J 5 bases; nucleotides not matched to a gene: 4. The CDR3 sequence is 14 residues long. Germline-derived CDR1 and CDR2 are SGHTA and FQGNSA. DNA for the CDR3: TGTGCCAGCAGCTTAGTCTCAGGGGGGTATGGCTACACCTTC. It translates to CASSLVSGGYGYTF.

V and J are TRBV3-1 (or the pseudogene TRBV3-2) and TRBJ1-4; the D is unclear. The germline gives CDR1 LGHDT, CDR2 YNNKEL (reference sequence). V was pared by 4 bases and J by 7 bases, with 16 bases between. This CDR3 comprises 15 residues. Here the CDR3 DNA reads TGTGCCAGCAGCCCGGGATCAAGCGAAGCTGAAAAACTGTTTTTT. Residues: CASSPGSSEAEKLFF.

The CDR3: CASSAGQGSYYEQYF. CDR3 coding DNA: TGTGCCAGCAGCGCAGGACAGGGGTCATATTACGAGCAGTACTTC. The V and J genes are TRBV9 and TRBJ2-7; 9 bases line up with TRBD1. Trimming cost V 3 bases and J 4 bases; bases outside gene matches: 8. Germline CDR1 is SGDLS and CDR2 is YYNGEE. The CDR3 is 15 amino acids.

V is TRBV28 and J is TRBJ1-1; 7 nucleotides agree with TRBD1. Germline assignment: CDR1 MDHEN and CDR2 SYDVKM. V lost 6 bases and J lost 5; bases outside the gene matches: 12. This CDR3 spans 15 amino acids. CDR3 DNA sequence: TGTGCCAGCAGCTTTCGGACAGGCGTGCGGACTGAAGCTTTCTTT. Amino acid sequence: CASSFRTGVRTEAFF.

The rearrangement links TRBV7-2 to TRBJ2-1, with 9 bases aligning to TRBD2. J gave up 7 bases and V 7 bases, and 11 bases lay outside the gene matches. This CDR3 has 15 amino acids. CDR1 and CDR2 from the germline V gene are SGHTA and FQGNSA. The CDR3 DNA reads as TGTGCCAGCACCCTTAGTGCGGGGGGGCGGAATGAGCAGTTCTTC. As protein: CASTLSAGGRNEQFF. The full variable domain, in which reference TRBV7-2 and TRBJ2-1 provide the parts outside the CDR3, is GAGVSQSPSNKVTEKGKDVELRCDPISGHTALYWYRQSLGQGLEFLIYFQGNSAPDKSGLPSDRFSAERTGGSVSTLTIQRTQQEDSAVYLCASTLSAGGRNEQFFGPGTRLTVL.

V usage is TRBV5-6 and J usage is TRBJ2-2; perhaps TRBD2 as D (5 bases). V was trimmed by 1 base and J by 5 bases, leaving 12 bases between them. CDR1 is SGHDT and CDR2 is YYEEEE in the germline V gene. The CDR3 is 15 residues long. This CDR3 reads CASSLRGRGTGELFF. For the CDR3, the DNA is TGTGCCAGCAGCTTGCGAGGGAGAGGGACCGGGGAGCTGTTTTTT.

The chain joins TRBV21-1 to TRBJ2-5; TRBD2, the table's D call, lacks a check against the DNA. TRBV21-1 is noted as a pseudogene. This CDR3 contains 16 residues. CDR3 nucleotides: TGTGCCAGCAGCCCCGGGAGGCGGGTCTGGAAGGAGACCCAGTACTTC. Its translation: CASSPGRRVWKETQYF.

This clone was detected only once. The V call is TRBV19, the J call TRBJ2-1; 8 bases map to TRBD1. Germline V gene data show CDR1 as LNHDA and CDR2 as SQIVND (reference sequence). J gave up 7 bases and V 5 bases, and 10 bases lay outside the gene matches. CDR3 length: 15 residues. The CDR3 protein is CASSGGTGGGNEQFF. DNA of the CDR3: TGTGCCAGTAGTGGTGGAACAGGGGGTGGGAATGAGCAGTTCTTC.

The rearrangement links TRBV11-2 to TRBJ2-1; D gene ambiguous. The CDR3 covers 17 residues. Deletions cut 7 bases from V and 0 bases from J, with 19 bases between. Germline V lookup: CDR1 SGHAT, CDR2 FQNNGV. CDR3 DNA sequence: TGTGCCAGCACCCGCGCTGGTTCAAAACTCTCCTACAATGAGCAGTTCTTC. This encodes CASTRAGSKLSYNEQFF.

The chain joins TRBV19 to TRBJ1-1; possibly TRBD1 for D (5 bases). Germline V gene lookup returns CDR1 LNHDA and CDR2 SQIVND (reference sequence). The CDR3 runs 14 residues. Between the trimmed V and J ends, which lost 6 bases and 6 bases, there was a span of 17 bases. The chain's CDR3 is CASSHTSGLPEAFF. The CDR3 DNA reads TGTGCCAGTAGCCATACTTCAGGGTTGCCTGAAGCTTTCTTT.

This clone was recorded a few times. The rearrangement joins TRBV5-1 to TRBJ1-6; a weak D match, TRBD1 (6 bases). Trimming took 4 bases from V and 5 from J, leaving 13 bases between them. Germline V gene lookup returns CDR1 SGHRS and CDR2 YFSETQ. The CDR3 spans 15 residues. For the CDR3, the DNA is TGCGCCAGCAGCCGGGGGGGCGCGAATAATTCACCCCTCCACTTT. Amino acids: CASSRGGANNSPLHF.

The V gene is TRBV5-6, the J gene TRBJ1-1; D uncertain. This CDR3 region has 11 residues. V was shortened by 4 bases and J by 4 bases, with 5 bases between the two germline ends. Looked up from germline, CDR1 is SGHDT and CDR2 is YYEEEE. CDR3 protein: CASSQATEAFF. The CDR3 bases are TGTGCCAGCAGCCAGGCCACTGAAGCTTTCTTT.

The chain has TRBV7-9 and TRBJ1-3; 8 bases are a match to TRBD1. There are 17 residues in the CDR3. V dropped 0 bases and J dropped 3; count of bases not matched to a gene: 7. Germline CDR1 reads SEHNR; CDR2 reads FQNEAQ (reference sequence). Written as DNA, the CDR3 is TGTGCCAGCAGCTTAGCCGAGACAGGGGCCGGTGGAAACACCATATATTTT. Amino acids: CASSLAETGAGGNTIYF.

The CDR3 nucleotides are TGTGCCAGCAGCTTAGGGGACAGGGTTAGCTGGAAAGAATTAGATACGCAGTATTTT. Its translation is CASSLGDRVSWKELDTQYF. The V and J genes are TRBV7-2 and TRBJ2-3; 9 nucleotides line up with TRBD1. With V trimmed by 1 base and J by 5 bases, 16 bases remained unmatched. There are 19 residues in the CDR3. Germline values: CDR1 SGHTA, CDR2 FQGNSA.

Here the CDR3 DNA reads TGTGCCAGTAGTGACAGATCCCCGGGCAATCAGCCCCAGCATTTT. Amino acids: CASSDRSPGNQPQHF. The V and J genes are TRBV19 and TRBJ1-5; possible D gene TRBD1, 5 bases. The ends were cut back, 5 bases at V and 2 bases at J, with 13 bases in the middle. This CDR3 has 15 residues. Germline assignment: CDR1 LNHDA and CDR2 SQIVND (reference sequence). Based on the CDR3 plus reference TRBV19 and TRBJ1-5, the full variable domain is DGGITQSPKYLFRKEGQNVTLSCEQNLNHDAMYWYRQDPGQGLRLIYYSQIVNDFQKGDIAEGYSVSREKKESFPLTVTSAQKNPTAFYLCASSDRSPGNQPQHFGDGTRLSIL.